This T cell receptor beta chain was sequenced in a study of blood T cell repertoires in COVID-19. Looking at the study overall: Samples representing acute and convalescent COVID-19 were sourced from the United States, Italy and Spain. PBMCs, B-cell-depleted T cells, or T cells were the source of the cDNA or gDNA that made up the material.

Germline V gene lookup returns CDR1 MNHEY and CDR2 SVGAGI. Between the trimmed V and J ends, which lost 5 bases and 0 bases, there was a span of 9 bases. The CDR3 is 14 residues long. In the original analysis: The authors estimated nucleated cell counts from reference gene primer amplification. Profiling relied on immunoSEQ multiplex PCR, and the TCRdb table lists in-frame clones only, not all of them. D and trimming come from the DNA, and the V and J calls and clone size come from that table. The table shows some 110,000 clones, with about four fifths occurring only once. The sample taken for sequencing was peripheral blood. This clonotype was obtained from a woman aged 70-85 years with acute or convalescent COVID-19. This chain uses TRBV6-5 with TRBJ2-3; D might be TRBD2 (5 bases). CDR3 in DNA: TGTGCCAGCAGTACTAGATTCAGCACAGATACGCAGTATTTT. Encoded protein: CASSTRFSTDTQYF.